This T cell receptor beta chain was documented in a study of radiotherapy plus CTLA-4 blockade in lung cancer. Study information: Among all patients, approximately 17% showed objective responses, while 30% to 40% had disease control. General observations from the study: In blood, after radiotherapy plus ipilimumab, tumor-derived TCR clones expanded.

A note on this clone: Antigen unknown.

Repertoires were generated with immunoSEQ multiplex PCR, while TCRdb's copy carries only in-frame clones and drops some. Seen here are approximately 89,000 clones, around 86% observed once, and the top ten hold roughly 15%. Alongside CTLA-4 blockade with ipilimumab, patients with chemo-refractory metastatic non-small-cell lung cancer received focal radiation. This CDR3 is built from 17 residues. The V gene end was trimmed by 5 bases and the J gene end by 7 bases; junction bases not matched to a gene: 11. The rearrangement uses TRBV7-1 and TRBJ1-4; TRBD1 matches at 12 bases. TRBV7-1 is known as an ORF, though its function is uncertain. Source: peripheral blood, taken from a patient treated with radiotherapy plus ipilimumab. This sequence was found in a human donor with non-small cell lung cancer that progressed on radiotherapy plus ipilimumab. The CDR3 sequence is CASSPRDRGLLGEKLFF. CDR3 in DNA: TGTGCCAGCAGCCCCCGGGACAGGGGGCTGTTGGGTGAAAAACTGTTTTTT.